What follows are 3 T cell receptor beta chains derived from one specimen sequenced in a study of T cells after yellow fever vaccination. Using its own MiXCR run on the 5' RACE reads, TCRdb lists one record per CDR3 protein. The profile covers about 50,000 distinct CDR3 sequences, with less than 9% appearing a single time and 28% taken by the ten largest. The starting material was CD8+ T cells sorted from PBMCs, obtained less than 16 days after the first yellow fever vaccination. The receptor source for this set is a young man who received the YFV17D yellow fever vaccine.

This clonotype appeared many times. The chain is built from TRBV7-6 and TRBJ2-1, with a tentative D call TRBD1 (7 bases). V lost 5 bases and J lost 7, with 9 bases in between. Germline values: CDR1 SGHVS, CDR2 FNYEAQ. This CDR3 spans 12 amino acids. CDR3: CASSPGGNEQFF. Written as DNA, the CDR3 is TGTGCCAGCAGCCCAGGGGGGAATGAGCAGTTCTTC.

The V gene is TRBV5-1, the J gene TRBJ1-1, with TRBD1 matching 11 bases. This CDR3 region has 15 residues. Germline CDR1 is SGHRS and CDR2 is YFSETQ. V shed 3 bases, J shed 6 bases, and the junction held 7 bases outside the gene matches. The CDR3: CASSSGQGAVSEAFF. Here the CDR3 DNA reads TGCGCCAGCAGCTCTGGACAGGGGGCTGTATCTGAAGCTTTCTTT.

In this sample, this clonotype turned up many times. The genes are TRBV6-5 and TRBJ2-3; no clear D gene. Germline lookup yields CDR1 MNHEY and CDR2 SVGAGI. Trimming left V 3 bases short and J 3 bases short, with 10 bases between. CDR3 size: 14 residues. The CDR3 loop reads CASSYVGVTDTQYF. For the CDR3, the DNA is TGTGCCAGCAGTTATGTGGGCGTAACAGATACGCAGTATTTT.